One T cell receptor (beta chain) is described in this entry. This sample was taken from a study of CD8+CD57+ T cells in acquired aplastic anemia. V was trimmed by 5 bases and J by 4 bases, leaving 14 bases between them. The CDR3 extends over 14 amino acids. Germline V gene lookup returns CDR1 SGHAT and CDR2 FQNNGV. Genomic DNA constituted the template upon which TCR beta VDJ and CDR3 profiling was performed. MiXCR, applied by TCRdb to the reads, yields one record per CDR3 protein. The data hold 200,000 or so distinct CDR3 sequences, with roughly 64% observed a single time. Source material: sorted CD4+, CD8+, or CD8+CD57+ T cells (not recorded which) from PBMCs. The source of this sequence is a human donor with severe aplastic anemia or a healthy control (not recorded which). The chain links TRBV11-2 to TRBJ1-2; the D is unclear. The chain's CDR3 is CASSGWTHGYGYTF. The CDR3 region has the DNA TGTGCCAGCAGCGGCTGGACTCACGGCTATGGCTACACCTTC.